Following are 13 T cell receptor beta chains from one sample sequenced in a study of metastatic and nonmetastatic thyroid tumors. TCRdb re-clonotyped the PCR reads via MiXCR. Of 30,000 to 40,000 clones in the sample, 15% were seen once. Not a single patient had been given any form of treatment at any point before undergoing thyroid surgery. The sample taken for sequencing was blood. The receptors come from a male donor with papillary thyroid cancer or a benign thyroid nodule (not recorded which). Some clones in this sample may be carry-over from other donors' samples.

This clone rates as medium-sized (0.01 to 0.1%). The chain has TRBV10-3 and TRBJ2-1, with D possibly being TRBD1 (6 bases). CDR3 length: 15 amino acids. The V and J ends lost 10 bases and 4 bases respectively, with 20 bases between them. Per the germline V gene, CDR1 is ENHRY and CDR2 is SYGVKD. The CDR3, as DNA: TGTGCCACCAGCCGTTCGAAGGGGGTGTACAATGAGCAGTTCTTC. This codes for CATSRSKGVYNEQFF.

This clone has a handful of counts. The rearrangement links TRBV6-1 to TRBJ2-7; 7 bases align to TRBD1. Germline V gives CDR1 MNHNS, CDR2 SASEGT. This CDR3 comprises 14 residues. V lost 7 bases and J lost 0; bases outside the gene matches: 6. The CDR3 sequence: CASKPGQNSYEQYF. In nucleotides, the CDR3 is TGTGCCAGCAAACCGGGACAGAACTCCTACGAGCAGTACTTC.

This clone has at least ten counts. The rearrangement links TRBV20-1 to TRBJ1-4; no clear D gene. V lost 6 bases, J lost 7 bases, and 15 bases lay in between. The CDR3 spans 13 residues. Germline V gene lookup returns CDR1 DFQATT and CDR2 SNEGSKA (reference sequence). CDR3 in DNA: TGCAGTGCCCGGGCAGTATCGGTTGAAAAACTGTTTTTT. This translates into CSARAVSVEKLFF.

At least ten counts were recorded for this clone. The CDR3 DNA reads as TGTGCCAGCAGTTACCATCCGGGACAGGGATTTAATGAAAAACTGTTTTTT. This sequence encodes CASSYHPGQGFNEKLFF. This chain uses TRBV6-5 with TRBJ1-4; the match to TRBD1 covers 9 bases. The CDR3 contains 17 residues. Trimming removed 2 bases from V and 4 bases from J; junction bases left unmatched: 8. CDR1 and CDR2 from the germline V gene are MNHEY and SVGAGI.

This clone was observed many times. The rearrangement joins TRBV6-1 to TRBJ2-7, with 10 nucleotides matching TRBD2. Germline CDR1 and CDR2: MNHNS and SASEGT. With V trimmed by 5 bases and J by 2 bases, 3 bases remained unmatched. The CDR3 extends over 14 amino acids. CDR3 coding DNA: TGTGCCAGCAGTTTAGCGGGAGGTACCTACGAGCAGTACTTC. Its translation is CASSLAGGTYEQYF.

This clone was seen at least ten times. V gene TRBV4-2 combines with J gene TRBJ1-2; TRBD1 is a possible D gene (5 bases). The germline V and J ends were trimmed by 1 base and 4 bases, with 10 bases remaining between them. The length of the CDR3 is 14 residues. Germline CDR1 LGHNA, CDR2 YNFKEQ. CDR3 DNA: TGTGCCAGCAGCCAAGGGGCAGGGAGCTATGGCTACACCTTC. It translates to CASSQGAGSYGYTF.

Concerning this clone: Other DNA sequences in this specimen translate into the identical CDR3. This chain joins TRBV7-2 and TRBJ2-3; no clear D. Looked up from germline, CDR1 is SGHTA and CDR2 is FQGNSA. This CDR3 is built from 13 residues. V lost 5 bases to trimming and J lost 4 bases, with 10 bases between them. CDR3 region: CASSLGWPDTQYF. CDR3 nucleotide sequence: TGTGCCAGCAGCCTTGGCTGGCCAGATACGCAGTATTTT.

On this clone itself: The junction does not match germline at one end; this may be a read error. The chain is built from TRBV7-3 and TRBJ2-5; tentatively, D is TRBD2 (6 bases). The CDR3 consists of 14 residues. Germline CDR1 and CDR2: SGHTA and FQGTGA. The CDR3 loop reads CASSSTGLQETRYF. In DNA form, the CDR3 reads TGTGCCAGCAGCTCGACGGGACTCCAAGAGACCCGGTACTTC.

This clone was counted at least ten times. The chain has TRBV24-1 and TRBJ2-2; 7 bases map to TRBD2. Germline-derived CDR1 and CDR2 are KGHDR and SFDVKD. V trimming: 5 bases; J trimming: 1 base; junction bases outside the gene matches: 3. CDR3 size: 15 residues. The CDR3 here is CATSAVAGNTGELFF. The DNA for the CDR3 is TGTGCCACCAGTGCGGTAGCGGGGAACACCGGGGAGCTGTTTTTT.

This clone was observed many times. The V call is TRBV7-3, the J call TRBJ2-1; 8 bases line up with TRBD2. Germline V lookup: CDR1 SGHTA, CDR2 FQGTGA. This CDR3 is built from 14 residues. The V gene end was trimmed by 2 bases and the J gene end by 8 bases; junction bases not matched to a gene: 5. CDR3 DNA sequence: TGTGCCAGCAGCTTAGGGCGGACTAGCCATGAGCAGTTCTTC. Translating it yields CASSLGRTSHEQFF. The whole variable domain, filled in from reference TRBV7-3 and TRBJ2-1, reads GAGVSQTPSNKVTEKGKYVELRCDPISGHTALYWYRQSLGQGPEFLIYFQGTGAADDSGLPNDRFFAVRPEGSVSTLKIQRTERGDSAVYLCASSLGRTSHEQFFGPGTRLTVL.

This clone was counted ten times or more. The DNA for the CDR3 is TGTGCCAGCAGTTCCTATCAGAGGACAGGGACCTACGAGCAGTACTTC. This sequence encodes CASSSYQRTGTYEQYF. This sequence joins TRBV28 and TRBJ2-7, with 8 bases fitting TRBD1. The length of the CDR3 is 16 residues. The germline gives CDR1 MDHEN, CDR2 SYDVKM. V was clipped by 4 bases and J by 2 bases; unmatched bases: 10.

This clone was detected ten times or more. The chain links TRBV2 to TRBJ2-1; 7 bases line up with TRBD2. Trimming took 4 bases from V and 0 from J; bases not matched to a gene: 0. This CDR3 region has 14 residues. Germline lookup yields CDR1 SNHLY and CDR2 FYNNEI. CDR3 region: CASSGTSSYNEQFF. The CDR3 nucleotides read TGTGCCAGCAGTGGGACTAGCTCCTACAATGAGCAGTTCTTC.

The CDR3 region has the DNA TGCGCCAGCAGCCAAGAATGGACAGGGATTTCCGGAGAGCAGTACTTC. Its protein product is CASSQEWTGISGEQYF. The chain has TRBV4-1 and TRBJ2-7; 8 nucleotides agree with TRBD1. The CDR3 runs 16 residues. CDR1 and CDR2 from the germline V gene are MGHRA and YSYEKL. J was trimmed by 7 bases and V by 0 bases; bases with no gene match: 11.